A selection of T cell receptor beta chains follows, all from one sample in a study of shared clonotypes between healthy human individuals. The protocol was immunoSEQ multiplex PCR, while the TCRdb copy is restricted to in-frame clones and leaves out a portion. The repertoire holds approximately 2,200,000 clones, with 85% to 95% as singletons. Sequencing was carried out using naive CD8+ T cells from PBMCs. These receptors originate from a man aged 18 to 35 in good health. Some clones in this sample may be carry-over from other donors' samples. Both conserved end residues are part of each CDR3. The D gene is left open where the match is weak. Expanded clones are given a class, and other clones once, few, many or no size at all.

j_call clone_size v_call cdr3_length d_call cdr3_aa cdr3_nt
TRBJ2-1 NA TRBV5-1 13 TRBD1 CASSSTGFNEQFF TGCGCCAGCAGCTCGACAGGGTTCAATGAGCAGTTCTTC
TRBJ2-2 NA TRBV29-1 16 NA CSVEEPGLPNTGELFF TGCAGCGTTGAAGAACCGGGACTCCCGAACACCGGGGAGCTGTTTTTT
TRBJ2-7 NA TRBV6-5 13 TRBD1 CASSPGQVYEQYF TGTGCCAGCAGTCCGGGACAGGTCTACGAGCAGTACTTC
TRBJ2-2 NA TRBV27 12 NA CASSLWTGELFF TGTGCCAGCAGTTTATGGACTGGGGAGCTGTTTTTT
TRBJ1-1 NA TRBV5-6 14 NA CASSLVPTNTEAFF TGTGCCAGCAGCTTGGTTCCCACAAACACTGAAGCTTTCTTT
TRBJ2-7 NA TRBV6-9 19 TRBD2 CASSYSPGLAKISSYEQYF TGTGCCAGCAGTTATTCGCCGGGACTAGCTAAAATATCCTCATACGAGCAGTACTTC
TRBJ2-7 once TRBV2 16 TRBD1 CASSDPGQVPSYEQYF TGTGCCAGCAGTGACCCCGGACAGGTCCCTTCCTACGAGCAGTACTTC
TRBJ2-1 NA TRBV2 15 NA CASVRDSSSYNEQFF TGTGCCAGCGTCCGGGACTCAAGCTCCTACAATGAGCAGTTCTTC
TRBJ2-7 NA TRBV6-1 13 TRBD1 CASRPTGGYEQYF TGTGCCAGCAGGCCGACAGGGGGCTACGAGCAGTACTTC
TRBJ1-4 NA TRBV9 18 NA CASSGQGGPVTNNEKLFF TGTGCCAGCAGCGGTCAAGGGGGGCCCGTGACTAATAATGAAAAACTGTTTTTT
TRBJ1-2 NA TRBV13 14 NA CASSLEARLKGYTF TGTGCCAGCAGCTTAGAGGCCCGCCTAAAGGGCTACACCTTC
TRBJ1-1 NA TRBV9 14 NA CASSVDSFGTEAFF TGTGCCAGCAGCGTTGACAGTTTTGGGACTGAAGCTTTCTTT
TRBJ2-2 NA TRBV19 16 NA CASSIVGGSNTGELFF TGTGCCAGTAGTATAGTGGGAGGTAGTAACACCGGGGAGCTGTTTTTT
TRBJ2-5 NA TRBV15 17 NA CATSRGQIHGGQETQYF TGTGCCACCAGCAGAGGGCAAATCCATGGGGGCCAAGAGACCCAGTACTTC
TRBJ2-2 NA TRBV13 18 NA CASSEGYSGRTNTGELFF TGTGCCAGCAGCGAGGGGTACAGCGGAAGAACGAACACCGGGGAGCTGTTTTTT
TRBJ2-3 once TRBV4-3 22 TRBD2 CASSQDRWPSGSGDTGTDTQYF TGCGCCAGCAGCCAAGATCGGTGGCCTAGCGGGAGCGGAGATACAGGCACAGATACGCAGTATTTT
TRBJ2-7 NA TRBV27 13 NA CARDPEPTYEQYF TGTGCCAGGGACCCAGAACCTACCTACGAGCAGTACTTC
TRBJ2-1 NA TRBV9 13 NA CASMERHHNEQFF TGTGCCAGCATGGAGCGGCACCACAATGAGCAGTTCTTC
TRBJ2-7 NA TRBV7-2 14 NA CASSLFDSSYEQYF TGTGCCAGCAGCTTATTCGATAGCTCCTACGAGCAGTACTTC
TRBJ1-3 NA TRBV15 16 NA CATSSALRDIGNTIYF TGTGCCACCAGCTCTGCCCTACGAGACATCGGAAACACCATATATTTT
TRBJ1-3 NA TRBV2 14 NA CASSERSSGNTIYF TGTGCCAGCAGTGAAAGGAGCTCTGGAAACACCATATATTTT
TRBJ1-2 NA TRBV7-9 14 NA CASSLGQGGLGYTF TGTGCCAGCAGCTTAGGTCAGGGCGGCCTGGGCTACACCTTC
TRBJ2-7 NA TRBV9 14 TRBD1 CASSVGTGVNEQYF TGTGCCAGCAGCGTAGGGACAGGGGTTAACGAGCAGTACTTC
TRBJ2-1 NA TRBV7-9 14 NA CASSLGGTYNEQFF TGTGCCAGCAGCTTAGGCGGGACCTACAATGAGCAGTTCTTC
TRBJ2-3 NA TRBV7-3 15 TRBD2 CASSIAGGPPDTQYF TGTGCCAGCAGCATAGCGGGAGGGCCCCCAGATACGCAGTATTTT
TRBJ2-7 NA TRBV19 16 TRBD2 CASSRTRTSGSYEQYF TGTGCCAGTAGCCGCACCCGGACTAGCGGCTCCTACGAGCAGTACTTC
TRBJ1-5 NA TRBV19 14 NA CASRGVYSNQPQHF TGTGCCAGTCGAGGAGTCTATAGCAATCAGCCCCAGCATTTT
TRBJ1-2 NA TRBV5-1 13 NA CASSLGTPRGYTF TGCGCCAGCAGCTTGGGAACCCCTCGGGGCTACACCTTC
TRBJ2-5 NA TRBV29-1 12 NA CSTVGPQETQYF TGCAGCACCGTGGGCCCCCAAGAGACCCAGTACTTC
TRBJ2-1 NA TRBV6-5 15 TRBD2 CASSSSGSSYNEQFF TGTGCCAGCAGCTCCAGCGGGAGCTCCTACAATGAGCAGTTCTTC
TRBJ2-5 NA TRBV9 15 NA CASSVDGADQETQYF TGTGCCAGCAGCGTAGACGGGGCCGACCAAGAGACCCAGTACTTC
TRBJ1-1 NA TRBV9 15 NA CASSAGGNLNTEAFF TGTGCCAGCAGCGCCGGGGGGAATTTGAACACTGAAGCTTTCTTT
TRBJ2-7 NA TRBV29-1 14 NA CSVVKWASSYEQYF TGCAGCGTTGTCAAATGGGCCAGCTCCTACGAGCAGTACTTC
TRBJ1-1 once TRBV27 14 NA CASSSFTPNTEAFF TGTGCCAGCAGTTCTTTTACACCGAACACTGAAGCTTTCTTT
TRBJ2-7 NA TRBV28 15 TRBD1 CASKSGTGNIYEQYF TGTGCCAGCAAGTCCGGGACAGGGAATATCTACGAGCAGTACTTC
TRBJ1-1 NA TRBV28 13 NA CASSVYRTEEAFF TGTGCCAGCAGTGTTTATAGGACAGAGGAAGCTTTCTTT
TRBJ2-3 NA TRBV7-9 14 NA CASSETTRMNTQYF TGTGCCAGCAGCGAAACGACGAGGATGAATACGCAGTATTTT
TRBJ2-2 NA TRBV4-1 17 NA CASSLISEGFKAGELFF TGCGCCAGCAGCCTAATTTCAGAGGGCTTCAAAGCCGGGGAGCTGTTTTTT
TRBJ2-7 once TRBV9 14 NA CASSVSGGGYEQYF TGTGCCAGCAGCGTGTCTGGCGGCGGCTACGAGCAGTACTTC
TRBJ1-1 NA TRBV28 13 NA CASSLSRGTEAFF TGTGCCAGCAGTTTAAGCAGGGGTACTGAAGCTTTCTTT
TRBJ2-7 NA TRBV7-9 15 NA CASSSGTGIYYEQYF TGTGCCAGCAGCTCCGGGACCGGGATCTACTACGAGCAGTACTTC
TRBJ2-1 NA TRBV9 11 NA CASGEQPDQFF TGTGCCAGCGGGGAGCAGCCAGACCAGTTCTTC
TRBJ1-1 NA TRBV19 14 TRBD1 CASSIDPRGTEAFF TGTGCCAGTAGTATAGACCCCAGGGGGACTGAAGCTTTCTTT
TRBJ1-1 NA TRBV6-5 14 NA CASKPSSEGTEAFF TGTGCCAGCAAGCCATCGTCGGAGGGCACTGAAGCTTTCTTT